This passage covers 21 T cell receptor beta chains from one sample sequenced in a study of shared clonotypes between healthy human individuals. Method: immunoSEQ multiplex PCR; TCRdb's copy keeps in-frame clones and lacks some. The sample shows approximately 1.4 million clones, 98% of them seen only once. Sequenced material: naive CD4+ T cells sorted from blood. Subset defined: CD45RA+ positively selected. The receptors were sampled from a young man in good health.

This clone appeared once. This chain links TRBV7-2 with TRBJ2-5; TRBD1 agrees at 9 bases. V lost 5 bases to trimming and J lost 6 bases; unmatched junction nucleotides: 7. The germline gives CDR1 SGHTA, CDR2 FQGNSA. CDR3 size: 14 residues. CDR3 DNA: TGTGCCAGCAGCGTGGGACAGGGAGGACAGACCCAGTACTTC. Translation: CASSVGQGGQTQYF.

The CDR3 nucleotides read TGTGCCAGCAGCGTGGCCGGGGGGCTCGACTACGAGCAGTACTTC. Protein product: CASSVAGGLDYEQYF. The J gene is TRBJ2-7, the V gene TRBV9, with a possible D match to TRBD2 (7 bases). The V end lost 2 bases, the J end lost 3 bases, and 15 bases lay between the germline ends. From germline, CDR1 is SGDLS and CDR2 YYNGEE. This CDR3 comprises 15 residues.

The chain links TRBV10-3 to TRBJ1-1; D is unresolved. The germline V and J ends were trimmed by 6 bases and 7 bases, with 12 bases remaining between them. The germline V gene has CDR1 ENHRY and CDR2 SYGVKD. The CDR3 length is 12 residues. The CDR3 region has the DNA TGTGCCATCAGGGGCCCCACTAATGAAGCTTTCTTT. Protein: CAIRGPTNEAFF.

The chain combines TRBV25-1 with TRBJ2-7; 11 bases are a match to TRBD2. This CDR3 comprises 17 residues. CDR1 and CDR2 (germline): MGHDK, SYGVNS. V was pared by 1 base and J by 2 bases, with 7 bases of the junction left unmatched. The CDR3 coding sequence is TGTGCCAGCAGTGAATCAATACTAGCGGGAGCTACCTACGAGCAGTACTTC. Translating gives CASSESILAGATYEQYF.

The chain links TRBV5-1 to TRBJ2-7; weak D call: TRBD2 (6 bases). Between the trimmed V and J ends, which lost 4 bases and 6 bases, there was a span of 17 bases. The CDR3 sequence is 14 residues long. Germline values: CDR1 SGHRS, CDR2 YFSETQ. The chain's CDR3 is CASSPLGGLSEQYF. The CDR3 DNA follows: TGCGCCAGCAGCCCGCTGGGGGGTCTGAGCGAGCAGTACTTC.

The gene calls are TRBV12-5 and TRBJ2-1, with TRBD2 matching 8 bases. The V gene's germline CDR1 is LGHNT and CDR2 FRNRAP. V gave up 0 bases and J gave up 7 bases; unmatched junction bases: 11. CDR3 length: 17 amino acids. The CDR3 DNA follows: TGTGCTAGTGGTTTGGTACTCGGGCGGGAGGTCTTAAATGAGCAGTTCTTC. Residues: CASGLVLGREVLNEQFF.

In its sample, this clone was seen once. The chain uses TRBV30 and TRBJ1-1; TRBD1 matches 7 bases. The CDR3 contains 13 residues. V lost 4 bases and J lost 1; bases outside the gene matches: 3. Per the germline V gene, CDR1 is GTSNPN and CDR2 is SVGIG (reference sequence). CDR3 nucleotides: TGTGCCTGGAACCGACAGGGGAACACTGAAGCTTTCTTT. This codes for CAWNRQGNTEAFF.

J is TRBJ1-5 and V is TRBV19; tentative D call: TRBD1 (6 bases). V lost 5 bases and J 6 bases, leaving 20 bases between the germline ends. Germline CDR1 reads LNHDA; CDR2 reads SQIVND (reference sequence). The CDR3 contains 16 residues. This CDR3 is CASSPVEQGYSQPQHF. The DNA of the CDR3 is TGTGCCAGTAGTCCTGTGGAGCAGGGGTACAGTCAGCCCCAGCATTTT.

This clone has only one observation. The chain is built from TRBV28 and TRBJ1-5; D is perhaps TRBD1 (6 bases). There are 15 residues in the CDR3. Germline V gene sequence: CDR1 MDHEN, CDR2 SYDVKM. V was trimmed by 6 bases and J by 3 bases, leaving 15 bases between them. The CDR3 DNA follows: TGTGCCAGCAGCGCGACAGGTTCATACAATCAGCCCCAGCATTTT. Translating gives CASSATGSYNQPQHF. Full variable domain (missing parts from reference TRBV28 and TRBJ1-5): DVKVTQSSRYLVKRTGEKVFLECVQDMDHENMFWYRQDPGLGLRLIYFSYDVKMKEKGDIPEGYSVSREKKERFSLILESASTNQTSMYLCASSATGSYNQPQHFGDGTRLSIL.

The rearrangement joins TRBV10-3 to TRBJ2-2; the match to TRBD1 covers 10 bases. There are 16 residues in the CDR3. V lost 6 bases and J lost 2; bases outside the gene matches: 6. CDR1 is ENHRY, CDR2 SYGVKD, per germline. As DNA, the CDR3 is TGTGCCATCAGGACGGGACAGGGGTTCAACACCGGGGAGCTGTTTTTT. This translates into CAIRTGQGFNTGELFF.

The chain combines TRBV2 with TRBJ1-1; tentative D call: TRBD1 (6 bases). Germline CDR1 SNHLY, CDR2 FYNNEI. V was cut by 3 bases and J by 8 bases, with 13 bases left in between. The CDR3 sequence is 13 residues long. In DNA form, the CDR3 reads TGTGCCAGCAGTGATCTGCGACAGGCCGAAGCTTTCTTT. Translating gives CASSDLRQAEAFF.

The genes are TRBV19 and TRBJ2-5, with TRBD2 matching over 11 bases. Germline CDR1 is LNHDA and CDR2 is SQIVND (reference sequence). After removal of 6 bases from V and 1 base from J, the junction contained 4 bases not matched to a gene. The CDR3 totals 15 residues. The CDR3: CASRRLAGTQETQYF. CDR3 bases: TGTGCCAGTAGACGACTAGCGGGAACCCAAGAGACCCAGTACTTC.

The rearrangement uses TRBV7-3 and TRBJ2-1; D gene unclear. Trimming took 5 bases from V and 7 from J, leaving 12 bases between them. This CDR3 is 13 amino acids long. The germline gives CDR1 SGHTA, CDR2 FQGTGA. The CDR3 nucleotides are TGTGCCAGCAGCCCCCGCGTCGGTAATGAGCAGTTCTTC. This gives the protein CASSPRVGNEQFF.

The chain couples TRBV9 to TRBJ2-1; 10 positions agree with TRBD2. Germline V gene sequence: CDR1 SGDLS, CDR2 YYNGEE. CDR3 length: 15 residues. The V gene end was trimmed by 3 bases and the J gene end by 6 bases; junction bases not matched to a gene: 6. CDR3 nucleotide sequence: TGTGCCAGCAGCGAGCTACTAGCGGGATTCAATGAGCAGTTCTTC. This encodes CASSELLAGFNEQFF.

The gene calls are TRBV4-1 and TRBJ2-2, with 8 bases identical to TRBD2. The germline V gene encodes CDR1 MGHRA and CDR2 YSYEKL. The CDR3 loop spans 21 amino acids. J gave up 4 bases and V 4 bases, and 23 bases lay outside the gene matches. The CDR3 region is CASSLLRGGGSGTRRTGELFF. The CDR3 DNA reads as TGCGCCAGCAGCCTCCTGAGGGGGGGTGGTAGCGGGACACGGCGCACCGGGGAGCTGTTTTTT.

As to this clone: The sample has other DNA sequences that encode this CDR3 too. The CDR3 DNA is TGTGCCAGCAGGAGACTCGCGGGCACAGATACGCAGTATTTT. This codes for CASRRLAGTDTQYF. The chain employs TRBV11-2 and TRBJ2-3; no firm D call. CDR1 and CDR2 from the germline V gene are SGHAT and FQNNGV. Trimming removed 6 bases at V and 1 base at J, with 11 bases between. This CDR3 contains 14 residues.

The chain links TRBV9 to TRBJ1-2, with a tentative D call TRBD1 (5 bases). Looked up from germline, CDR1 is SGDLS and CDR2 is YYNGEE. There are 12 residues in the CDR3. The V and J ends lost 6 bases and 2 bases respectively, with 8 bases between them. CDR3 in DNA: TGTGCCAGCACGGCAGGGAACTATGGCTACACCTTC. It specifies CASTAGNYGYTF.

The V and J genes are TRBV7-6 and TRBJ2-3; 8 nucleotides agree with TRBD1. Germline V gene lookup returns CDR1 SGHVS and CDR2 FNYEAQ. J lost 9 bases, V lost 6 bases, and 17 bases had no gene match. The CDR3 has 16 amino acids. The CDR3 DNA reads TGTGCCAGCAGACAAGCAGGGACAGGACTTTCGGGGACGCAGTATTTT. Its translation is CASRQAGTGLSGTQYF.

The V gene is TRBV7-9, the J gene TRBJ2-1; unclear D gene. Germline values: CDR1 SEHNR, CDR2 FQNEAQ (reference sequence). There are 14 residues in the CDR3. The ends were cut back, 5 bases at V and 2 bases at J, with 10 bases in the middle. As DNA, the CDR3 is TGTGCCAGCAGCCTGACGCGGACCTACAATGAGCAGTTCTTC. Translation: CASSLTRTYNEQFF.

The sample holds one count of this clone. The gene calls are TRBV15 and TRBJ2-3; D not certain. Trimming removed 0 bases at V and 0 bases at J, with 7 bases between. The CDR3 has 15 amino acids. Germline CDR1 is LNHNV and CDR2 is YYDKDF (reference sequence). CDR3 DNA sequence: TGTGCCACCAGCAGAGACCTCACTAGCACAGATACGCAGTATTTT. This translates into CATSRDLTSTDTQYF. Full variable domain (missing parts from reference TRBV15 and TRBJ2-3): DAMVIQNPRYQVTQFGKPVTLSCSQTLNHNVMYWYQQKSSQAPKLLFHYYDKDFNNEADTPDNFQSRRPNTSFCFLDIRSPGLGDTAMYLCATSRDLTSTDTQYFGPGTRLTVL.

Here the CDR3 reads CASSQGERATDTQYF. The DNA of the CDR3 is TGCGCCAGCAGCCAAGGAGAGCGGGCCACAGATACGCAGTATTTT. The chain carries TRBV4-1 and TRBJ2-3; possibly TRBD2 for D (6 bases). V was trimmed by 1 base and J by 2 bases, leaving 10 bases between them. The CDR3 is made up of 15 amino acids. Germline lookup yields CDR1 MGHRA and CDR2 YSYEKL.